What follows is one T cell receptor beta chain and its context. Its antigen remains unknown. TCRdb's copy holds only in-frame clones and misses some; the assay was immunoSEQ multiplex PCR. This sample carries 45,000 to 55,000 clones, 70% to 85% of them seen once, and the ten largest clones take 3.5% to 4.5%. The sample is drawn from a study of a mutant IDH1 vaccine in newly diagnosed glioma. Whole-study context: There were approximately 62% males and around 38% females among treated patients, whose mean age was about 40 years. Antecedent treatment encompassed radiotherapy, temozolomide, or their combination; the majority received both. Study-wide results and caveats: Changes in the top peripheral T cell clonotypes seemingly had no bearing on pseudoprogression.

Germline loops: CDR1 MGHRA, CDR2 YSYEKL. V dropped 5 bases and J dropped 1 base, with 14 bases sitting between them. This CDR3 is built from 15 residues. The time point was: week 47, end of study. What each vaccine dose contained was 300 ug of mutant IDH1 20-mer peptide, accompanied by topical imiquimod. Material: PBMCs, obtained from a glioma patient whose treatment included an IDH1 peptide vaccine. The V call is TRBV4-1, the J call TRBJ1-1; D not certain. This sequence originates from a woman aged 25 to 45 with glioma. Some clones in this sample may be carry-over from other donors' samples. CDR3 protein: CASSLSVATNTEAFF. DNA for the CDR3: TGCGCCAGCAGCTTATCGGTCGCGACGAACACTGAAGCTTTCTTT.